The table lists the clone carrying this T cell receptor beta chain with a count of one. This sample was included in a study of blood T cell repertoires in COVID-19. Study context: Some COVID-19 samples were acute and others convalescent; all came from the United States, Italy and Spain.

Some clones are missing from TCRdb's copy, which holds only in-frame ones; the method was immunoSEQ multiplex PCR. The sample holds tens of thousands of clones, approximately 93% seen once. The receptor was derived from a man in his 70s with active COVID-19. The sequencing sample was made of peripheral blood.

The CDR3 reads CAITRGQGAMEETQYF. DNA for the CDR3: TGTGCCATCACCCGGGGACAGGGGGCTATGGAAGAGACCCAGTACTTC. The genes are TRBV10-3 and TRBJ2-5; the match to TRBD1 covers 12 bases. Germline CDR1 and CDR2: ENHRY and SYGVKD. With V trimmed by 7 bases and J by 3 bases, 9 bases remained unmatched. The length of the CDR3 is 16 residues.